One and the same sample provided the 13 T cell receptor beta chains below, sequenced in a study of T-cell reconstitution after alpha-beta-depleted transplantation in children (dated by TCRdb to the mid-2010s). The method behind the library was PCR. Reads for this sample came from an Illumina HiSeq 2500. Molecular barcoding was employed in the preparation of TCR libraries, with unique molecular identifiers being used to normalize TCRbeta repertoire quantification. TCRdb ran its own pipeline on the public reads, namely fastp trimming at Q25 and MiXCR clone calling, and kept in-frame beta chains. Rows are combined by CDR3 protein, so each entry shows the most common genes and DNA. The sample includes about 830,000 distinct CDR3 sequences, with around 15% observed a single time. The ten largest clones represent approximately 5% of the sample. Interpreted using the paper, the treatment or condition label stands for: allogeneic hematopoietic cell transplantation with graft depleted of TCRalphabeta T cells and CD19 B cells.

Here the sequenced sample was PBMCs, mostly from graft donor cells, taken 360 days after TCRalphabeta/CD19-depleted stem cell transplant. These receptors were taken from a male patient under 18 who had a stem cell transplant for acute lymphoblastic leukemia, so the T cells may come from the graft donor.

In this sample, this clonotype turned up many times. The CDR3 sequence is CASSVGTGSEQYF. The CDR3 DNA follows: TGTGCCAGCAGCGTAGGGACGGGCAGCGAGCAGTACTTC. The chain couples TRBV9 to TRBJ2-7; D is undetermined. V lost 0 bases to trimming and J lost 6 bases, with 10 bases between them. The CDR3 consists of 13 residues. CDR1 and CDR2 (germline): SGDLS, YYNGEE.

This clonotype has more than one count but fewer than ten. The chain links TRBV28 to TRBJ2-7; D gene ambiguous. Trimming shortened V by 8 bases and J by 2 bases, and 7 bases separated the two germline ends. Germline V gene sequence: CDR1 MDHEN, CDR2 SYDVKM. The CDR3 length is 11 residues. CDR3 region: CASADAYEQYF. In DNA, the CDR3 is TGTGCCAGCGCAGACGCCTACGAGCAGTACTTC.

V is TRBV5-1 and J is TRBJ1-2, with a tentative D call TRBD1 (5 bases). Looked up from germline, CDR1 is SGHRS and CDR2 is YFSETQ. The CDR3 extends over 15 amino acids. Trimming shortened V by 0 bases and J by 4 bases, and 13 bases separated the two germline ends. The CDR3 nucleotides are TGCGCCAGCAGCTTGGAGGCAGGGCAACGCTATGGCTACACCTTC. Translated, it gives CASSLEAGQRYGYTF. The full variable domain, rest sourced from reference TRBV5-1 and TRBJ1-2, is KAGVTQTPRYLIKTRGQQVTLSCSPISGHRSVSWYQQTPGQGLQFLFEYFSETQRNKGNFPGRFSGRQFSNSRSEMNVSTLELGDSALYLCASSLEAGQRYGYTFGSGTRLTVV.

The rearrangement uses TRBV27 and TRBJ2-1; 11 bases are shared with TRBD2. The V and J ends lost 1 base and 7 bases, in that order; junction bases with no gene match: 6. The CDR3 totals 16 residues. The germline V gene encodes CDR1 MNHEY and CDR2 SMNVEV (reference sequence). This chain's CDR3 is CASSLYLTSGTNEQFF. The DNA for the CDR3 is TGTGCCAGCAGTTTATACCTGACTAGCGGGACAAATGAGCAGTTCTTC.

The chain joins TRBV15 to TRBJ2-1; perhaps TRBD1 as D (5 bases). The germline V and J ends were trimmed by 0 bases and 0 bases, with 12 bases remaining between them. This CDR3 contains 17 residues. Germline CDR1 is LNHNV and CDR2 is YYDKDF (reference sequence). For the CDR3, the DNA is TGTGCCACCAGCAGAGATGGGGCTATCCTCTCCTACAATGAGCAGTTCTTC. Amino acids: CATSRDGAILSYNEQFF. Full variable domain (rest looked up from reference TRBV15 and TRBJ2-1): DAMVIQNPRYQVTQFGKPVTLSCSQTLNHNVMYWYQQKSSQAPKLLFHYYDKDFNNEADTPDNFQSRRPNTSFCFLDIRSPGLGDTAMYLCATSRDGAILSYNEQFFGPGTRLTVL.

The rearrangement joins TRBV10-3 to TRBJ2-7, with 10 bases matching TRBD2. The junction had 10 bases not matched to a gene; V was cut back by 3 bases and J by 2 bases. The CDR3 runs to 17 residues. Germline CDR1 ENHRY, CDR2 SYGVKD. CDR3 amino acids: CAISDPSGSVVAYEQYF. In nucleotides, the CDR3 is TGTGCCATCAGTGACCCTAGCGGGAGCGTTGTGGCCTACGAGCAGTACTTC.

This clonotype was seen a handful of times. The J gene is TRBJ2-7, the V gene TRBV5-5; 9 bases align to TRBD1. V shed 1 base and J 3 bases; nucleotides not matched to a gene: 8. Germline V lookup: CDR1 SGHKS, CDR2 YYEKEE (reference sequence). CDR3 length: 16 residues. The CDR3 nucleotides read TGTGCCAGCAGCTTGAGACTGGACAGGGGCATCTACGAGCAGTACTTC. This sequence encodes CASSLRLDRGIYEQYF.

The gene calls are TRBV25-1 and TRBJ2-6; D is undetermined. Trimming took 2 bases from V and 4 from J, leaving 12 bases between them. The germline V gene encodes CDR1 MGHDK and CDR2 SYGVNS. The CDR3 has 16 residues. In nucleotides, the CDR3 is TGTGCCAGCAGTGAAGGAGTTGCGAGGGGGGCCAACGTCCTGACTTTC. Residues: CASSEGVARGANVLTF.

The J gene is TRBJ2-5, the V gene TRBV11-2, with a weak D call TRBD1 (8 bases). Germline assignment: CDR1 SGHAT and CDR2 FQNNGV. V dropped 1 base and J dropped 1 base, with 25 bases sitting between them. This CDR3 spans 20 amino acids. The CDR3 loop is CASSLVVQQGGPPVQETQYF. The CDR3 bases are TGTGCCAGCAGCTTAGTAGTACAACAGGGGGGGCCTCCAGTCCAAGAGACCCAGTACTTC.

J is TRBJ2-3 and V is TRBV10-1; TRBD2 matches 9 bases. CDR1 is WNHNN and CDR2 is SYGVQD in the germline V gene (reference sequence). The CDR3 contains 18 residues. Trimming took 4 bases from V and 4 from J; bases not matched to a gene: 15. The CDR3 is CASSAVGYGTSSPDTQYF. DNA of the CDR3: TGCGCCAGCAGTGCGGTCGGCTACGGGACTAGCAGCCCAGATACGCAGTATTTT.

The chain carries TRBV21-1 and TRBJ2-5; the table calls TRBD1, which could not be checked here. TRBV21-1 is a listed pseudogene. The length of the CDR3 is 12 residues. Here the CDR3 DNA reads TGTGCCACGAACAGGGTTGGAGAGACCCAGTACTTC. It codes for CATNRVGETQYF.

The genes are TRBV2 and TRBJ2-5; 9 bases map to TRBD2. With 2 bases clipped from V and 4 bases from J, the junction kept 11 bases outside the gene matches. The CDR3 sequence is 17 residues long. CDR1 SNHLY and CDR2 FYNNEI come from the germline V gene. The CDR3 DNA reads as TGTGCCAGCAGTGAAATGGTTGCGGGAGGGCTCGGAGAGACCCAGTACTTC. Translation gives CASSEMVAGGLGETQYF.

In this sample, this clonotype turned up a few times. The CDR3 nucleotides read TGTGCCACCAGCAGGCCTGGGACAGGGGATGAGGACCAGTACTTC. This codes for CATSRPGTGDEDQYF. The gene calls are TRBV15 and TRBJ2-7, with 10 bases matching TRBD1. CDR1 is LNHNV and CDR2 is YYDKDF in the germline V gene (reference sequence). This CDR3 spans 15 amino acids. With V trimmed by 3 bases and J by 10 bases, 12 bases remained unmatched. The complete variable domain, with remaining parts taken from reference TRBV15 and TRBJ2-7, reads DAMVIQNPRYQVTQFGKPVTLSCSQTLNHNVMYWYQQKSSQAPKLLFHYYDKDFNNEADTPDNFQSRRPNTSFCFLDIRSPGLGDTAMYLCATSRPGTGDEDQYFGPGTRLTVT.